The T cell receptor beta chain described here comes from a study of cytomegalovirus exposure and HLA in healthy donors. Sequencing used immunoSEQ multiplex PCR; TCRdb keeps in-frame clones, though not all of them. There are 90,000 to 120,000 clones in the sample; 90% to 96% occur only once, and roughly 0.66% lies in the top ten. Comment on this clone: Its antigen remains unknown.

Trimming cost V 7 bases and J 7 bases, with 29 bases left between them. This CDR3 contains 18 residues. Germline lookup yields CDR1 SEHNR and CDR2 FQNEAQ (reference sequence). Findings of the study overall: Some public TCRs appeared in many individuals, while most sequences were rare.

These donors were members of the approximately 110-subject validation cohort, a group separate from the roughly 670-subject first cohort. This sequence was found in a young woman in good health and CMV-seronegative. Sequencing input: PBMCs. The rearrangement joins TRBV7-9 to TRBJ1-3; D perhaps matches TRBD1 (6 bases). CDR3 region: CASTLITTGGAPTNTIYF. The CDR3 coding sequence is TGTGCCAGCACCCTGATAACAACGGGGGGGGCACCCACCAACACCATATATTTT.